This record covers a single T cell receptor beta chain. This CDR3 contains 15 residues. V was trimmed by 4 bases and J by 2 bases, leaving 13 bases between them. Germline CDR1 and CDR2: MNHEY and SMNVEV (reference sequence). These data are taken from a study of T cells in tuberculosis. TCRdb's copy holds only in-frame clones and misses some; the assay was immunoSEQ multiplex PCR. The sample records roughly 31,000 clones, approximately 85% being singletons. Sample time point: new active TB diagnosis, blood taken before or within 7 days of starting treatment. HIV-seronegative South African adults aged 18 years or older had newly diagnosed active tuberculosis.

This chain uses TRBV27 with TRBJ2-3, with D tentatively TRBD2 (6 bases). Sequencing used PBMCs, obtained at tuberculosis diagnosis. The TCR was taken from an adult with tuberculosis. This CDR3 reads CASSSPLAFTDTQYF. The DNA of the CDR3 is TGTGCCAGCAGTTCCCCACTAGCTTTCACAGATACGCAGTATTTT.